The entry below describes one T cell receptor (beta chain). This sample stems from a study of blood T cell repertoires in COVID-19. For the study at large: Some COVID-19 samples were acute and others convalescent; all came from the United States, Italy and Spain. The cDNA or gDNA used as material had been derived from T cells, B-cell-depleted T cells, or PBMCs.

Per the original data handling: Reference gene primers were amplified, and this amplification served to estimate nucleated cell counts. Some clones are missing from TCRdb's copy, which holds only in-frame ones; the method was immunoSEQ multiplex PCR. The V and J calls and clone size are taken from that table; D and trimming were inferred from the DNA. This table has roughly 160,000 clones, over 80% appearing once. The V and J ends lost 6 bases and 6 bases, in that order; junction bases with no gene match: 3. CDR3 length: 12 residues. Germline V lookup: CDR1 ENHRY, CDR2 SYGVKD. The source material was peripheral blood. This chain links TRBV10-3 with TRBJ2-7; TRBD1 aligns across 9 bases. This clonotype originated in a woman aged 55-69 years with acute or convalescent COVID-19. Here the CDR3 reads CAISGTGLEQYF. The CDR3 coding sequence is TGTGCCATCAGCGGGACAGGGCTCGAGCAGTACTTC.